The 30 T cell receptor beta chains reported below all come from one sample, sequenced in a study of OX40 agonist ivuxolimab in advanced cancers. Library prep was done by the immunoSEQ multiplex PCR assay. Here the immuneACCESS table is served through TCRdb, limited to in-frame sequences with V and J called. Missing clones are a known gap in these copies; in checked studies unresolved V genes cover under half, and the rest lacks a known reason. The sample profile shows 55,000 to 65,000 clones; approximately 91% of them were found once. About 19% of the sample goes to the ten largest clones. This sample comprised CD4+ or CD8+ T cells sorted from blood, obtained in a trial of the OX40 agonist ivuxolimab. The receptors shown here come from an adult with an advanced solid tumor such as melanoma, head and neck, liver or kidney cancer.

The rearrangement uses TRBV15 and TRBJ2-2; D gene uncertain. Trimming cost V 6 bases and J 3 bases, with 8 bases left between them. Germline V CDR1 and CDR2: LNHNV, YYDKDF (reference sequence). This CDR3 is 13 amino acids long. CDR3 sequence: CATRGYDTGELFF. CDR3 in DNA: TGTGCCACCAGGGGTTATGACACCGGGGAGCTGTTTTTT.

The chain couples TRBV7-6 to TRBJ1-1; 8 nucleotides agree with TRBD1. Germline V gene lookup returns CDR1 SGHVS and CDR2 FNYEAQ. Trimming took 0 bases from V and 7 from J; bases not matched to a gene: 16. The CDR3 runs 18 residues. This chain's CDR3 is CASSLALMQSGGEDEAFF. In nucleotides, the CDR3 is TGTGCCAGCAGCTTAGCCCTAATGCAATCAGGGGGCGAAGATGAAGCTTTCTTT.

This clone appeared once. The rearrangement uses TRBV11-2 and TRBJ2-3; D remains unclear. V was cut by 2 bases and J by 3 bases, with 6 bases left in between. Germline lookup yields CDR1 SGHAT and CDR2 FQNNGV. The CDR3 has 13 amino acids. The CDR3 loop reads CASSLLNTDTQYF. The CDR3 bases are TGTGCCAGCAGCTTACTCAATACAGATACGCAGTATTTT.

Remarks on this clone: At one end, the junction sequence differs from germline, possibly due to a read error. The V and J genes are TRBV7-7 and TRBJ2-5, with 11 bases identical to TRBD2. Germline assignment: CDR1 SSHAT and CDR2 FNYEAQ (reference sequence). The CDR3 extends over 15 amino acids. In nucleotides, the CDR3 is TGTGCTAGCAGCCGACTAGCGGGGAGCCAAGAGACCCAGTACTTC. Encoded protein: CASSRLAGSQETQYF.

The rearrangement joins TRBV11-2 to TRBJ1-6; unclear D gene. The CDR3 is made up of 15 amino acids. The germline V gene has CDR1 SGHAT and CDR2 FQNNGV. Trimming removed 5 bases from V and 7 bases from J, with 15 bases in between. CDR3 amino acids: CASSLNRDPNSPLHF. CDR3 in DNA: TGTGCCAGCAGCCTAAACCGGGATCCAAATTCACCCCTCCACTTT. The entire variable domain, with the rest obtained from reference TRBV11-2 and TRBJ1-6, is as follows: EAGVAQSPRYKIIEKRQSVAFWCNPISGHATLYWYQQILGQGPKLLIQFQNNGVVDDSQLPKDRFSAERLKGVDSTLKIQPAKLEDSAVYLCASSLNRDPNSPLHFGNGTRLTVT.

The rearrangement uses TRBV28 and TRBJ1-5; no definite D call. Deletions cut 1 base from V and 3 bases from J, with 7 bases between. The CDR3 totals 14 residues. Germline loops: CDR1 MDHEN, CDR2 SYDVKM. The CDR3 spells CASSLSGTNQPQHF. In DNA form, the CDR3 reads TGTGCCAGCAGTTTATCGGGAACCAATCAGCCCCAGCATTTT.

This chain links TRBV9 with TRBJ1-6; D perhaps matches TRBD1 (5 bases). The CDR3 is 17 residues long. V was pared by 4 bases and J by 9 bases, with 23 bases between. Germline assignment: CDR1 SGDLS and CDR2 YYNGEE. The CDR3 DNA reads as TGTGCCAGCAGCCCAAACTCAGGGCTCGGAAGGGGTTCACCCCTCCACTTT. It translates to CASSPNSGLGRGSPLHF.

V is TRBV10-2 and J is TRBJ2-1; tentative D call: TRBD1 (6 bases). With 6 bases removed from V and 5 bases from J, the gap between germline ends came to 20 bases. CDR3 length: 16 residues. Germline values: CDR1 WSHSY, CDR2 SAAADI. The DNA for the CDR3 is TGCGCCAGCAGCCCTACCCTGGGGGCGCCCAACAATGAGCAGTTCTTC. It is translated as CASSPTLGAPNNEQFF.

J is TRBJ1-6 and V is TRBV5-6, with 8 bases identical to TRBD1. This CDR3 comprises 17 residues. CDR1 is SGHDT and CDR2 is YYEEEE in the germline V gene. J was trimmed by 2 bases and V by 0 bases; bases with no gene match: 4. The CDR3 nucleotides read TGTGCCAGCAGCTTGGGAGGGACAGGCCCCTATAATTCACCCCTCCACTTT. Amino acids: CASSLGGTGPYNSPLHF.

The V gene is TRBV9, the J gene TRBJ2-7; tentatively, D is TRBD1 (5 bases). Germline CDR1 and CDR2: SGDLS and YYNGEE. The CDR3 covers 15 residues. The V end was cut by 3 bases, the J end by 0 bases, with 13 bases between. CDR3 in DNA: TGTGCCAGCAGCGAAGGGGCAGGTCCCTCCTACGAGCAGTACTTC. As protein: CASSEGAGPSYEQYF.

This clone was observed a single time. The chain links TRBV6-1 to TRBJ2-2, with D maybe TRBD2 (6 bases). Deletions cut 8 bases from V and 3 bases from J, with 13 bases between. From germline, CDR1 is MNHNS and CDR2 SASEGT. The CDR3 length is 14 residues. The CDR3 protein is CASRNGGYTGELFF. CDR3 coding DNA: TGTGCCAGCCGGAACGGAGGGTACACCGGGGAGCTGTTTTTT.

This sequence joins TRBV4-1 and TRBJ1-1; no reliable D call. V lost 1 base to trimming and J lost 1 base, with 7 bases between them. Germline V gene sequence: CDR1 MGHRA, CDR2 YSYEKL. CDR3 length: 14 residues. The CDR3 is CASSQAPANTEAFF. DNA for the CDR3: TGCGCCAGCAGCCAAGCCCCGGCGAACACTGAAGCTTTCTTT.

This sequence joins TRBV11-2 and TRBJ2-5, with D unclear. In germline, CDR1 is SGHAT, CDR2 FQNNGV. CDR3 length equals 14 residues. Trimming took off 1 base at V and 0 bases at J, with 6 bases between the two ends. This CDR3 reads CASSLVEHQETQYF. CDR3 DNA sequence: TGTGCCAGCAGCTTAGTGGAGCACCAAGAGACCCAGTACTTC. Full variable domain (missing parts from reference TRBV11-2 and TRBJ2-5): EAGVAQSPRYKIIEKRQSVAFWCNPISGHATLYWYQQILGQGPKLLIQFQNNGVVDDSQLPKDRFSAERLKGVDSTLKIQPAKLEDSAVYLCASSLVEHQETQYFGPGTRLLVL.

V gene TRBV30 combines with J gene TRBJ1-2; D not resolved. The germline V gene has CDR1 GTSNPN and CDR2 SVGIG (reference sequence). The CDR3 runs to 13 residues. Trimming took off 0 bases at V and 6 bases at J, with 11 bases between the two ends. CDR3 DNA sequence: TGTGCCTGGAGTGTAGGTATGCATAATGGCTACACCTTC. Its translation is CAWSVGMHNGYTF.

The rearrangement links TRBV19 to TRBJ1-1; no clear D. Germline V gene data show CDR1 as LNHDA and CDR2 as SQIVND (reference sequence). V shed 7 bases and J shed 8 bases, with 17 bases lying between them. This CDR3 has 13 amino acids. For the CDR3, the DNA is TGTGCCAGTATCGTTATGGGCGCTGCGGAAGCTTTCTTT. This gives the protein CASIVMGAAEAFF.

The chain recombines TRBV27 with TRBJ1-6; D possibly corresponds to TRBD1 (5 bases). CDR1 and CDR2 (germline): MNHEY, SMNVEV (reference sequence). Trimming removed 2 bases at V and 5 bases at J, with 16 bases between. CDR3 length: 17 amino acids. The CDR3 loop is CASSLGALPTNNSPLHF. In nucleotides, the CDR3 is TGTGCCAGCAGTTTAGGGGCACTTCCTACTAATAATTCACCCCTCCACTTT.

DNA of the CDR3: TGTGCCAGCAGTTTCCCTACGACGAATACGCAGTATTTT. This encodes CASSFPTTNTQYF. V usage is TRBV28 and J usage is TRBJ2-3; D remains ambiguous. This CDR3 is 13 amino acids long. CDR1 MDHEN and CDR2 SYDVKM come from the germline V gene. With 3 bases removed from V and 7 bases from J, the gap between germline ends came to 11 bases.

The chain joins TRBV11-2 to TRBJ2-7; D uncertain. V lost 0 bases to trimming and J lost 3 bases, with 0 bases between them. The CDR3 runs to 11 residues. Per the germline V gene, CDR1 is SGHAT and CDR2 is FQNNGV. As DNA, the CDR3 is TGTGCCAGCAGCTTAGACTACGAGCAGTACTTC. Its translation: CASSLDYEQYF.

The gene calls are TRBV7-8 and TRBJ2-2; a possible D gene is TRBD2 (5 bases). V lost 8 bases, J lost 1 base, and 17 bases lay in between. Germline CDR1 SGHVS, CDR2 FQNEAQ. The CDR3 covers 16 residues. DNA of the CDR3: TGTGCCAGCGGTTGGTTCGGGGTGGGGAACACCGGGGAGCTGTTTTTT. It translates to CASGWFGVGNTGELFF.

The J gene is TRBJ1-1, the V gene TRBV7-9; the D gene is possibly TRBD1 (5 bases). The CDR3 is 12 residues long. The V gene's germline CDR1 is SEHNR and CDR2 FQNEAQ (reference sequence). V gave up 6 bases and J gave up 11 bases, with 16 bases separating them. The CDR3 bases are TGTGCCAGCAGATGGGACTCGGACCGGGCTTTCTTT. Translation: CASRWDSDRAFF. Drawing the rest from reference TRBV7-9 and TRBJ1-1, the complete variable domain is DTGVSQNPRHKITKRGQNVTFRCDPISEHNRLYWYRQTLGQGPEFLTYFQNEAQLEKSRLLSDRFSAERPKGSFSTLEIQRTEQGDSAMYLCASRWDSDRAFFGQGTRLTVV.

V usage is TRBV9 and J usage is TRBJ1-6; TRBD1 is a possible D gene (6 bases). Trimming stripped 4 bases from V and 10 bases from J, with 15 bases between. Germline V gene lookup returns CDR1 SGDLS and CDR2 YYNGEE. The CDR3 contains 14 residues. DNA of the CDR3: TGTGCCAGCAGCTCTGGACAGCCTCTCTCACCCCTCCACTTT. Its translation is CASSSGQPLSPLHF. Full variable domain (outside the CDR3, taken from reference TRBV9 and TRBJ1-6): DSGVTQTPKHLITATGQRVTLRCSPRSGDLSVYWYQQSLDQGLQFLIQYYNGEERAKGNILERFSAQQFPDLHSELNLSSLELGDSALYFCASSSGQPLSPLHFGNGTRLTVT.

This clone was seen once. The chain is built from TRBV5-1 and TRBJ2-2; D perhaps matches TRBD1 (5 bases). V lost 4 bases and J 2 bases, leaving 12 bases between the germline ends. The CDR3 is 15 residues long. Germline V gene data show CDR1 as SGHRS and CDR2 as YFSETQ. CDR3 in DNA: TGCGCCAGCAGCCTCCCCCAGGGTAACACCGGGGAGCTGTTTTTT. Protein: CASSLPQGNTGELFF.

The chain is built from TRBV5-4 and TRBJ2-7; no clear D gene. V was cut by 2 bases and J by 3 bases, with 9 bases left in between. The CDR3 totals 13 residues. The V gene's germline CDR1 is SGHNT and CDR2 YYREEE (reference sequence). This CDR3 is CASSLVENYEQYF. DNA for the CDR3: TGTGCCAGCAGCTTAGTGGAGAACTACGAGCAGTACTTC.

This chain links TRBV10-1 with TRBJ2-3, with D unresolved. Germline-derived CDR1 and CDR2 are WNHNN and SYGVQD (reference sequence). The CDR3 is 15 amino acids. The V and J ends lost 3 bases and 4 bases respectively, with 14 bases between them. The CDR3 region has the DNA TGCGCCAGCAGTGACTCGATGCTAGAATCAGATACGCAGTATTTT. It specifies CASSDSMLESDTQYF.

The gene calls are TRBV27 and TRBJ1-1, with 8 bases lining up with TRBD1. Germline V lookup: CDR1 MNHEY, CDR2 SMNVEV (reference sequence). The CDR3 length is 14 residues. Trimming at V came to 3 bases and at J to 3 bases, leaving 3 bases not matched to a gene. Here the CDR3 DNA reads TGTGCCAGCAGTTTCCAGGGACAGGACACTGAAGCTTTCTTT. It codes for CASSFQGQDTEAFF.

The rearrangement links TRBV28 to TRBJ2-3; D perhaps matches TRBD1 (6 bases). Germline loops: CDR1 MDHEN, CDR2 SYDVKM. There are 14 residues in the CDR3. Trimming took off 5 bases at V and 0 bases at J, with 9 bases between the two ends. The DNA of the CDR3 is TGTGCCAGCAGTCGGACAGTTAGCACAGATACGCAGTATTTT. Translated, it gives CASSRTVSTDTQYF. Full variable domain (missing parts from reference TRBV28 and TRBJ2-3): DVKVTQSSRYLVKRTGEKVFLECVQDMDHENMFWYRQDPGLGLRLIYFSYDVKMKEKGDIPEGYSVSREKKERFSLILESASTNQTSMYLCASSRTVSTDTQYFGPGTRLTVL.

V usage is TRBV19 and J usage is TRBJ2-1; either TRBD1 or TRBD2 may supply D (5 bases each). The CDR3 length is 12 residues. Germline V gives CDR1 LNHDA, CDR2 SQIVND (reference sequence). V dropped 3 bases and J dropped 5 bases, with 5 bases sitting between them. CDR3 in DNA: TGTGCCAGTAGTATGGGGGACAATGAGCAGTTCTTC. Translation gives CASSMGDNEQFF.

The genes are TRBV19 and TRBJ1-1; D perhaps matches TRBD1 (6 bases). This CDR3 contains 13 residues. Trimming shortened V by 8 bases and J by 4 bases, and 14 bases separated the two germline ends. CDR1 is LNHDA, CDR2 SQIVND, per germline (reference sequence). In DNA form, the CDR3 reads TGTGCCAGTTCCAGGGGAGGGGGCACTGAAGCTTTCTTT. Amino acid sequence: CASSRGGGTEAFF.

The gene calls are TRBV11-2 and TRBJ1-1, with D unresolved. Trimming removed 1 base from V and 0 bases from J, with 12 bases in between. The CDR3 covers 16 residues. The germline V gene encodes CDR1 SGHAT and CDR2 FQNNGV. Here the CDR3 DNA reads TGTGCCAGCAGCTTAGTCTCCTACACGGTGAACACTGAAGCTTTCTTT. Amino acids: CASSLVSYTVNTEAFF.

This clone occurred once. The genes are TRBV13 and TRBJ2-4; D might be TRBD1 (6 bases). The length of the CDR3 is 16 residues. V was cut by 3 bases and J by 0 bases, with 12 bases left in between. CDR1 is PRHDT and CDR2 is FYEKMQ in the germline V gene (reference sequence). In nucleotides, the CDR3 is TGTGCCAGCAGCTTGGACAGAAATTTAGCCAAAAACATTCAGTACTTC. Its protein is CASSLDRNLAKNIQYF.